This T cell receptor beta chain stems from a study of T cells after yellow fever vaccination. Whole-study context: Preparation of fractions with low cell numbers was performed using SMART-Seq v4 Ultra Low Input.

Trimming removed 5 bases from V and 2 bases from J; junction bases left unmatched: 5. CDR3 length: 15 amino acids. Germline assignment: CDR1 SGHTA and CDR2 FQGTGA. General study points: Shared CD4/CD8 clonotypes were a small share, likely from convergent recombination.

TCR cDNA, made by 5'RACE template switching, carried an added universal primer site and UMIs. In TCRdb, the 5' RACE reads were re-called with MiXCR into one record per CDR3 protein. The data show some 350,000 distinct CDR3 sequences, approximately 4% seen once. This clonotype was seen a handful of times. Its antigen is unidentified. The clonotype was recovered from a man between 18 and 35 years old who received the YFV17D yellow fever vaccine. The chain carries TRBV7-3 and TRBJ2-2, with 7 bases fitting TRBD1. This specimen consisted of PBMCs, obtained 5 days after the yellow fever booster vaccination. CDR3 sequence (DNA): TGTGCCAGCAGCCCCGACAGGGAAAACACCGGGGAGCTGTTTTTT. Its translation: CASSPDRENTGELFF.